The subject of this entry is one T cell receptor beta chain. Its binding antigen is unknown. Per-base qualities were not stored, and no clone one base away is much larger. The entry originates in a study of blood T cell repertoires in COVID-19 (dated by TCRdb to about 2020). About the full investigation: Samples covering the acute and convalescent phases of COVID-19 were provided by collaborators in the United States, Italy and Spain. The repertoires were made available in a free public database intended to serve as a resource for research on the immune response to SARS-CoV-2. The dataset comprised deeply sampled blood TCRbeta repertoires from subjects exposed to, actively infected with, or recovered from COVID-19. The sample metadata nearly always contained a de-identified subject ID, COVID-19 status, age in years and sex. Where HLA class I and class II types were available, the types were taken from metadata supplied by the sample provider, not from assay-based typing. The samples were drawn from two sources: the first 160 participants of the ongoing ImmuneRACE study, and about 1,300 subjects contributed by 6 global collaborators. The material from the prospective study consisted of cDNA or gDNA derived from T cells, B-cell-depleted T cells, or PBMCs.

Enrolling through a virtual design, the prospective study's participants ranged in age from roughly 18 to 95 years and lived across around 25 United States geographic areas. To assign participants to cohorts, the prospective study relied on clinical history that participants themselves reported in a screening survey and a study questionnaire. Mobile phlebotomists in the prospective study collected whole blood, serum and a nasopharyngeal or oropharyngeal swab from every participant. Prospective study participants could optionally give additional blood draws and questionnaires over a roughly 2-month period. Blood samples from the prospective study were shipped frozen or at room temperature prior to DNA extraction. TCRbeta CDR3 regions were amplified from genomic DNA by means of the immunoSEQ Assay, a bias-controlled multiplex PCR. The study's processing was this. The number of nucleated cells in each sample was estimated from the amplification of reference gene primers within the assay. To quantify the absolute abundance of each unique TCRbeta CDR3 rearrangement, sequence reads were collapsed and filtered. For each sample, productive Simpson clonality was calculated as the square root of Simpson's diversity index over productive rearrangements. The table comes from immuneACCESS by way of TCRdb, which keeps in-frame sequences with V and J called. Part of the clones is missing from these tables; in studies checked, under half for an unresolved V gene and the rest for unknown reasons. From that table come the V and J calls and clone size; the DNA was used to work out D and trimming. Across this sample there are approximately 450,000 clones, with 87% seen only once. Clones ranked in the top ten supply approximately 2% of the sample.

Study-wide findings and limitations: Clinical and demographic metadata were provided uncurated, with the amount varying by source and participant.

CDR1 LNHNV and CDR2 YYDKDF are derived from the germline V gene (reference sequence). Counted from cysteine to phenylalanine, this CDR3 has 16 amino acids. The entry retains the CDR3 DNA only, 48 bases that are in frame from base 1. V and J are truncated by 1 base and 0 bases respectively, leaving an intervening sequence of 12 bases. The sequenced sample was PBMCs or T cells enriched from blood (not recorded which). The V and J genes are TRBV15 and TRBJ2-5; no confident D gene assignment can be made. This TCR was sampled from a woman in her late teens or twenties with acute COVID-19. The nucleotide sequence reads TGTGCCACCAGCAGAGTATTGAGACAACACCAAGAGACCCAGTACTTC. The encoded protein is CATSRVLRQHQETQYF.